This is a list of T cell receptor beta chains from one sample in a study of blood T cell repertoires in COVID-19. The method was immunoSEQ multiplex PCR; TCRdb's version includes in-frame clones alone and lacks a portion of them. The sample shows 150,000 to 200,000 clones, roughly four fifths of them seen only once. The specimen sequenced was PBMCs or T cells enriched from blood (not recorded which). These TCRs come from a man in his forties or fifties who had recovered from COVID-19. Each CDR3 is given with its conserved first and last residue. A D gene is named only where the DNA matches it firmly. The size of a clone is reported for some rows only, either as once, few or many, or as a class for expanded clones.

v_call,j_call,clone_size,d_call,cdr3_aa,cdr3_nt
TRBV3-1/TRBV3-2,TRBJ1-4,.,TRBD1,CASSQVPSGTGGSNEKLFF,TGTGCCAGCAGCCAAGTTCCCAGCGGGACAGGGGGCTCTAATGAAAAACTGTTTTTT
TRBV19,TRBJ2-7,.,TRBD1,CASSIMRGPHYEQYF,TGTGCCAGTAGTATTATGAGGGGGCCCCACTACGAGCAGTACTTC
TRBV6-2/TRBV6-3,TRBJ1-2,.,.,CASSYSALREDSNYGYTF,TGTGCCAGCAGTTACTCCGCCCTAAGGGAGGACTCTAACTATGGCTACACCTTC
TRBV4-1,TRBJ2-6,.,TRBD1,CASSQGQGSGANVLTF,TGCGCCAGCAGCCAAGGACAGGGATCTGGGGCCAACGTCCTGACTTTC
TRBV4-2,TRBJ1-2,.,.,CASKPSTGSIYGYTF,TGTGCCAGCAAACCGTCAACAGGGAGTATCTATGGCTACACCTTC
TRBV28,TRBJ2-3,.,TRBD1,CASSFRGPLIVTQYF,TGTGCCAGCAGTTTCAGGGGGCCCCTCATTGTTACGCAGTATTTT
TRBV12-3/TRBV12-4,TRBJ2-5,.,.,CASRFVNQETQYF,TGTGCCAGCAGGTTTGTCAACCAAGAGACCCAGTACTTC
TRBV7-9,TRBJ1-4,.,TRBD1,CASSLGAGGEKLFF,TGTGCCAGCAGCTTAGGGGCAGGGGGAGAAAAACTGTTTTTT
TRBV27,TRBJ2-6,.,.,CASSSQAAAPSGANVLTF,TGTGCCAGCAGTTCGCAGGCAGCTGCGCCGTCTGGGGCCAACGTCCTGACTTTC
TRBV29-1,TRBJ1-2,.,.,CSVEGEGVGYTF,TGCAGCGTTGAAGGAGAAGGGGTAGGCTACACCTTC
TRBV4-1,TRBJ1-2,.,TRBD1,CASSQDLTGQGSQTYGYTF,TGCGCCAGCAGCCAAGATCTTACGGGACAGGGGTCTCAGACCTATGGCTACACCTTC
TRBV19,TRBJ2-3,.,TRBD2,CASSASTSGGELTDTQYF,TGTGCCAGTAGTGCTTCAACTAGCGGGGGGGAGTTGACAGATACGCAGTATTTT
TRBV6-5,TRBJ2-7,.,.,CASLFDRNPYEQYF,TGTGCCAGCCTCTTCGACAGGAACCCCTACGAGCAGTACTTC
TRBV5-5,TRBJ2-5,once,.,CEAGDQETQYF,TGTGAGGCCGGGGACCAAGAGACCCAGTACTTC
TRBV7-2,TRBJ1-5,.,.,CASSLSGWANQPQHF,TGTGCCAGCAGCTTATCAGGGTGGGCTAATCAGCCCCAGCATTTT
TRBV19,TRBJ1-1,.,.,CASSRTPYGDTEAFF,TGTGCCAGTAGTCGTACCCCCTACGGAGACACTGAAGCTTTCTTT
TRBV30,TRBJ1-4,.,.,CAWNAGLYEKLFF,TGTGCCTGGAACGCAGGGTTATACGAAAAACTGTTTTTT
TRBV10-3,TRBJ2-2,.,TRBD1,CAISERDRGSTGELFF,TGTGCCATCAGTGAGAGGGACAGGGGGAGCACCGGGGAGCTGTTTTTT
TRBV3-1/TRBV3-2,TRBJ1-2,few,.,CASSQGYGGAEYGYTF,TGTGCCAGCAGCCAAGGCTATGGGGGGGCGGAGTATGGCTACACCTTC
TRBV28,TRBJ2-7,.,.,CASSLWFGEQYF,TGTGCCAGCAGTTTATGGTTCGGGGAGCAGTACTTC
TRBV9,TRBJ1-5,.,TRBD1,CASSVEGQGLRGQPQHF,TGTGCCAGCAGCGTAGAGGGACAGGGTTTAAGGGGTCAGCCCCAGCATTTT
TRBV3-1/TRBV3-2,TRBJ1-4,.,.,CASSPAGRVEKLFF,TGTGCCAGCAGTCCTGCGGGGCGCGTAGAAAAACTGTTTTTT
TRBV15,TRBJ1-5,.,.,CATSRDTQGEPQHF,TGTGCCACCAGCAGAGATACCCAGGGTGAGCCCCAGCATTTT
TRBV11-3,TRBJ2-3,few,.,CASSLDRDDTQYF,TGTGCCAGCAGCTTAGATCGGGATGATACGCAGTATTTT
TRBV27,TRBJ1-5,.,.,CASSLRGSQPQHF,TGTGCCAGCAGTTTACGGGGAAGCCAGCCCCAGCATTTT
TRBV29-1,TRBJ2-1,.,.,CSSGMSGIYNEQFF,TGCAGCAGTGGCATGTCAGGGATATACAATGAGCAGTTCTTC
TRBV2,TRBJ1-4,.,TRBD1,CASIKDRGRATNEKLFF,TGTGCCAGCATTAAGGACAGGGGAAGGGCAACTAATGAAAAACTGTTTTTT
TRBV18,TRBJ2-1,.,TRBD1,CASSQDRGSGREQFF,TGTGCCAGCTCACAAGACAGGGGCTCGGGGAGGGAGCAGTTCTTC
TRBV11-2,TRBJ2-7,.,.,CASSLGFNYEQYF,TGTGCCAGCAGCTTAGGTTTCAACTACGAGCAGTACTTC
TRBV19,TRBJ1-1,.,TRBD1,CASSRTGNTEAFF,TGTGCCAGTAGCCGGACAGGGAATACTGAAGCTTTCTTT
TRBV6-5,TRBJ2-2,.,.,CASRSGGGYTGELFF,TGTGCCAGCAGGTCCGGCGGAGGGTACACCGGGGAGCTGTTTTTT
TRBV9,TRBJ2-5,.,TRBD2,CASSVGGGSGGLTQYF,TGTGCCAGCAGCGTAGGAGGCGGTAGCGGGGGGCTGACCCAGTACTTC
TRBV11-3,TRBJ2-2,.,TRBD2,CASSPWGGSIGELFF,TGTGCCAGCAGCCCTTGGGGGGGGTCGATCGGGGAGCTGTTTTTT
TRBV2,TRBJ1-5,.,TRBD1,CASSGPPGQGGNQPQHF,TGTGCCAGCAGTGGCCCTCCTGGACAGGGCGGGAATCAGCCCCAGCATTTT
TRBV5-1,TRBJ1-6,few,TRBD1,CASSLVDRGRVRNSPLHF,TGCGCCAGCAGCTTGGTGGACAGGGGGCGCGTAAGGAATTCACCCCTCCACTTT
TRBV11-2,TRBJ2-1,.,.,CASSGGHYNEQFF,TGTGCCAGCAGCGGGGGACACTACAATGAGCAGTTCTTC
TRBV10-3,TRBJ2-2,.,.,CAISGEGRTGELFF,TGTGCCATCAGTGGTGAGGGCCGCACCGGGGAGCTGTTTTTT
TRBV29-1,TRBJ1-2,.,TRBD1,CSVEWTGPGYTF,TGCAGCGTTGAGTGGACAGGGCCTGGCTACACCTTC
TRBV19,TRBJ2-5,.,.,CASSLPGLFETQYF,TGTGCCAGTAGTCTCCCGGGACTTTTTGAGACCCAGTACTTC
TRBV19,TRBJ1-5,.,.,CASSTGGNQPQHF,TGTGCCAGTAGTACGGGGGGCAATCAGCCCCAGCATTTT
TRBV6-4,TRBJ2-3,once,.,CASSDSPGNTDTQYF,TGTGCCAGCAGTGACTCCCCAGGGAACACAGATACGCAGTATTTT
TRBV19,TRBJ2-2,.,TRBD2,CASSIWASGGASNGELFF,TGTGCCAGTAGTATTTGGGCTAGCGGGGGGGCATCGAACGGGGAGCTGTTTTTT
TRBV4-1,TRBJ2-2,.,TRBD1,CASSHGTVNTGELFF,TGCGCCAGCAGCCACGGGACAGTAAACACCGGGGAGCTGTTTTTT
TRBV5-4,TRBJ2-2,.,.,CASSLPLSNTGELFF,TGTGCCAGCAGCTTACCCCTATCGAACACCGGGGAGCTGTTTTTT
TRBV29-1,TRBJ2-5,.,TRBD1,CSVARGGQGSTQYF,TGCAGCGTTGCTCGTGGGGGACAGGGGTCGACCCAGTACTTC
TRBV5-3,TRBJ1-4,few,.,CARSPGGTQVEKLFF,TGTGCCAGAAGCCCAGGCGGGACGCAGGTGGAAAAACTGTTTTTT
TRBV5-6,TRBJ2-7,.,TRBD2,CASSLGAGRVAGALYEQYF,TGTGCCAGCAGCTTGGGGGCAGGTAGGGTAGCGGGGGCCCTCTACGAGCAGTACTTC
TRBV6-2/TRBV6-3,TRBJ2-1,.,TRBD1,CASSYSRTGGYNEQFF,TGTGCCAGCAGTTACTCTCGAACAGGGGGCTACAATGAGCAGTTCTTC
TRBV24-1,TRBJ1-3,many,TRBD1,CATTLTGTASGNTIYF,TGTGCCACCACCCTAACCGGGACAGCCTCTGGAAACACCATATATTTT
TRBV19,TRBJ1-5,.,.,CASSIERNQPQHF,TGTGCCAGTAGTATTGAGCGGAATCAGCCCCAGCATTTT
TRBV4-3,TRBJ1-4,.,TRBD1,CASSQEWTGYGEKLFF,TGCGCCAGCAGCCAAGAGTGGACAGGTTACGGAGAAAAACTGTTTTTT
TRBV12-3/TRBV12-4,TRBJ1-2,.,.,CASSTGLGYGYTF,TGTGCCAGCAGTACAGGGCTCGGCTATGGCTACACCTTC
TRBV11-2,TRBJ2-1,.,TRBD2,CASSLEAGGVSSYNEQFF,TGTGCCAGCAGCTTAGAAGCGGGGGGGGTCAGCTCCTACAATGAGCAGTTCTTC
TRBV3-1/TRBV3-2,TRBJ2-7,.,.,CASSHGGWDEQYF,TGTGCCAGCAGCCACGGGGGTTGGGACGAGCAGTACTTC
TRBV19,TRBJ1-2,.,.,CASTFLSNYGYTF,TGTGCCAGTACCTTTCTGTCTAACTATGGCTACACCTTC
TRBV18,TRBJ1-3,.,.,CASSPGGSSGNTIYF,TGTGCCAGCTCACCGGGGGGGTCCTCTGGAAACACCATATATTTT
TRBV5-1,TRBJ2-7,.,TRBD1,CASSLGGTERRNEQYF,TGCGCCAGCAGCTTGGGGGGGACAGAAAGGCGGAACGAGCAGTACTTC
TRBV9,TRBJ2-3,once,TRBD2,CASSVGVAGASDTQYF,TGTGCCAGCAGCGTAGGGGTAGCGGGGGCCTCAGATACGCAGTATTTT
TRBV15,TRBJ1-4,.,TRBD1,CASADRVGEKLFF,TGTGCCTCTGCAGACAGGGTAGGAGAAAAACTGTTTTTT
TRBV19,TRBJ1-1,.,.,CASSGRGSMNTEAFF,TGTGCCAGTAGTGGCAGGGGATCAATGAACACTGAAGCTTTCTTT